Described below is a single T cell receptor (beta chain) sequence and its context. Generated by immunoSEQ multiplex PCR, the TCRdb table keeps only in-frame clones and is missing some. The repertoire holds under 450,000 clones, with 75% to 95% as singletons. This entry belongs to a study of control samples from healthy donors and cancer patients. Germline CDR1 is LGHDT and CDR2 is YNNKEL (reference sequence). CDR3 length equals 20 residues. With V trimmed by 0 bases and J by 4 bases, 21 bases remained unmatched. The chain is built from TRBV3-1 (or the pseudogene TRBV3-2) and TRBJ2-7; 7 bases are shared with TRBD2. The TCR was taken from a man in his forties or fifties with head and neck cancer. The sequenced sample consisted of PBMCs. CDR3 DNA sequence: TGTGCCAGCAGCCAAGAGACGTTCCTAGCGGATCGACCCCATTTATACGAGCAGTACTTC. Its translation is CASSQETFLADRPHLYEQYF.